This T cell receptor (beta chain) was sequenced for a study of shared clonotypes between healthy human individuals. CD8 cells regarded as naive lacked CD45RO, were positively chosen for CCR7, and omitted terminally differentiated effector memory CD45RA+ cells. Germline V lookup: CDR1 LNHNV, CDR2 YYDKDF (reference sequence). The germline V and J ends were trimmed by 5 bases and 2 bases, with 19 bases remaining between them. This CDR3 has 17 amino acids. Data came from immunoSEQ multiplex PCR; TCRdb stores just in-frame clones and leaves some out. The sample lists roughly 1,800,000 clones, roughly 94% occurring once.

The chain combines TRBV15 with TRBJ2-1; D remains ambiguous. The receptor's source is a man between 18 and 29 years old in good health. Sequencing was carried out using naive CD8+ T cells sorted from blood. CDR3 amino acids: CATSVESDIGPYNEQFF. The CDR3 DNA is TGTGCCACCAGCGTGGAAAGCGACATCGGCCCCTACAATGAGCAGTTCTTC.